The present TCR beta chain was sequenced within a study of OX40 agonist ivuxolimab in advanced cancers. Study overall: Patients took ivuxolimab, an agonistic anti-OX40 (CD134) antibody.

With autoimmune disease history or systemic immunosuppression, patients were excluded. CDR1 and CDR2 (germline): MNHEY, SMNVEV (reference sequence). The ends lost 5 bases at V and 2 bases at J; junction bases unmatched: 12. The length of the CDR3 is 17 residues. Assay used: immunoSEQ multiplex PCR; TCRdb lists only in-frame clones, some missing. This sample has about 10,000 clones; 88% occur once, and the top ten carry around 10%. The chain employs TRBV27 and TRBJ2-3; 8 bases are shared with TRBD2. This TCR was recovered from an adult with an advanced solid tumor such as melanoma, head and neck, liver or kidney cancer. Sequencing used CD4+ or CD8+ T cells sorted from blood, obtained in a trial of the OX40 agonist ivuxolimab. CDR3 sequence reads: CASSPLPGGPSTDTQYF. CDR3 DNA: TGTGCCAGCAGTCCTCTGCCGGGGGGGCCTTCCACAGATACGCAGTATTTT.